This T cell receptor (beta chain) was identified in a study of T cells in localized non-small cell lung cancer. Study-wide findings and caveats: Higher adjacent-lung clonality was associated with shorter survival.

The trim removed 4 bases at V and 4 bases at J, leaving 4 bases unmatched. The CDR3 is 16 amino acids. CDR1 is LGHNA, CDR2 YNFKEQ, per germline. As regards this clone: Its target is unknown.

Some clones are missing from TCRdb's copy, which holds only in-frame ones; the method was immunoSEQ multiplex PCR. The sample has about 53,000 clones, approximately 88% seen once. The clonotype comes from a man aged 35 to 69 with stage III lung adenocarcinoma. The chain combines TRBV4-2 with TRBJ2-5; 15 nucleotides match TRBD2. The source was peripheral blood mononuclear cells, collected before any cancer treatment. CDR3 DNA: TGTGCCAGCAGCCCCGGACTAGCGGGGGGGGGAGAGACCCAGTACTTC. Its translation: CASSPGLAGGGETQYF.